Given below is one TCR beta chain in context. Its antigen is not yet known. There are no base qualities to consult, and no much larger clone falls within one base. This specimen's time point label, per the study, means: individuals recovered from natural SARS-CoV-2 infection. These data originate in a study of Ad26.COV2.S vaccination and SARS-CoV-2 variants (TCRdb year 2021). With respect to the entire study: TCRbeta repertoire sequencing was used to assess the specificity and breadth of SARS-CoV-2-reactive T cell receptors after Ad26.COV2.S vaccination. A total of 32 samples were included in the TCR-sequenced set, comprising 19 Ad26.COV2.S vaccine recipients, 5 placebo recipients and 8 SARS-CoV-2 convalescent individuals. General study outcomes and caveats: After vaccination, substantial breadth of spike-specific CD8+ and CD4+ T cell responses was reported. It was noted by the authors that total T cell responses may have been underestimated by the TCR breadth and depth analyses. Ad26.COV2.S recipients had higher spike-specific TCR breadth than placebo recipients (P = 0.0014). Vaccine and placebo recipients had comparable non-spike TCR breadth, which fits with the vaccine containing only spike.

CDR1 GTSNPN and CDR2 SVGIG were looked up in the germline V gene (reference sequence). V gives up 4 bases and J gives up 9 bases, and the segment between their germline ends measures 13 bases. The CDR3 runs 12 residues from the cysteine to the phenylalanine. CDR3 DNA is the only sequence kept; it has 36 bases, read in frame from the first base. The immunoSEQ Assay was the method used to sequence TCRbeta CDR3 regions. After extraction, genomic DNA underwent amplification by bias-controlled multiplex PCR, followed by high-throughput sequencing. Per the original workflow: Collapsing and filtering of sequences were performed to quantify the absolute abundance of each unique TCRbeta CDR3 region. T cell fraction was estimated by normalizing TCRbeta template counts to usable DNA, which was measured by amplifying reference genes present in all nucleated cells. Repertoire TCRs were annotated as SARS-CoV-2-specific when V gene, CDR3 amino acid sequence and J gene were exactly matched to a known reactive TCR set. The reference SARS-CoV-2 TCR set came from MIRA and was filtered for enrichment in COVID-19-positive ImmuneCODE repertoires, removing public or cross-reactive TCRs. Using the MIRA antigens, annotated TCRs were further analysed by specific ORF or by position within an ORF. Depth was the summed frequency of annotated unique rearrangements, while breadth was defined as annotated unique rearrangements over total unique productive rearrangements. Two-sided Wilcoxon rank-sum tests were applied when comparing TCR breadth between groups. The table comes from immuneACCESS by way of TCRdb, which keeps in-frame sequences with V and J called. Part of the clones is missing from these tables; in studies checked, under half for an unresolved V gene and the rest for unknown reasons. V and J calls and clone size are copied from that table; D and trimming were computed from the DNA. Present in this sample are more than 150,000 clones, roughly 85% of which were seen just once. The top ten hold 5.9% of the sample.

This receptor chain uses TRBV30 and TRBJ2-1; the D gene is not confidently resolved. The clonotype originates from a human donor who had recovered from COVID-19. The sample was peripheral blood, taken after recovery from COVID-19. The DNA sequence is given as TGTGCCTGGACTTCTTCGCGTAGTGAGCAGTTCTTC. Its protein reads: CAWTSSRSEQFF.